This entry lists 22 T cell receptor beta chains sequenced from one sample in a study of cytomegalovirus exposure and HLA in healthy donors. Repertoires were generated with immunoSEQ multiplex PCR, while TCRdb's copy carries only in-frame clones and drops some. The sample includes about 130,000 clones, around 96% seen only once; the top ten take about 1.7%. The sequenced material came from PBMCs. Source of these receptors: a young man in good health and CMV-seronegative.

The rearrangement joins TRBV9 to TRBJ1-2; 7 nucleotides align to TRBD1. V lost 0 bases to trimming and J lost 3 bases; unmatched junction nucleotides: 5. The CDR3 is 15 residues long. Germline V gene data show CDR1 as SGDLS and CDR2 as YYNGEE. DNA for the CDR3: TGTGCCAGCAGCGTAGGAAAAGACAGGGACTATGGCTACACCTTC. Amino acid sequence: CASSVGKDRDYGYTF.

V and J are TRBV5-1 and TRBJ1-5; D is unclear. In germline, CDR1 is SGHRS, CDR2 YFSETQ. There are 14 residues in the CDR3. V lost 4 bases and J 4 bases, leaving 12 bases between the germline ends. The CDR3 region is CASSPGGFNQPQHF. As DNA, the CDR3 is TGCGCCAGCAGCCCTGGCGGGTTTAATCAGCCCCAGCATTTT.

The genes are TRBV28 and TRBJ2-1; weak D call: TRBD1 (6 bases). The V end lost 5 bases, the J end lost 3 bases, and 14 bases lay between the germline ends. This CDR3 has 15 amino acids. Germline CDR1 MDHEN, CDR2 SYDVKM. DNA for the CDR3: TGTGCCAGCAGTCCCTCACAGGGCTACTACAATGAGCAGTTCTTC. Amino acids: CASSPSQGYYNEQFF.

The chain carries TRBV19 and TRBJ1-5; D is undetermined. The CDR3 is made up of 12 amino acids. The germline V gene encodes CDR1 LNHDA and CDR2 SQIVND (reference sequence). V shed 6 bases and J shed 1 base, with 4 bases lying between them. DNA of the CDR3: TGTGCCAGTAGAAGCAGCAATCAGCCCCAGCATTTT. Translation gives CASRSSNQPQHF.

This clone came up once. In DNA form, the CDR3 reads TGTGCCAGCAGCCAATCAAGCGGGGACCCCACGTATACGCAGTATTTT. This sequence encodes CASSQSSGDPTYTQYF. The chain links TRBV4-2 to TRBJ2-3; 7 bases match TRBD2. The germline V gene has CDR1 LGHNA and CDR2 YNFKEQ. The V segment lost 2 bases and the J segment 7 bases; nucleotides outside the gene matches: 12. This CDR3 has 16 amino acids.

This chain uses TRBV28 with TRBJ2-5; TRBD2 matches at 7 bases. Germline V gene sequence: CDR1 MDHEN, CDR2 SYDVKM. This CDR3 region has 16 residues. V was clipped by 1 base and J by 6 bases; unmatched bases: 11. CDR3 loop: CASSLFPRGGLKTQYF. The DNA of the CDR3 is TGTGCCAGCAGTTTATTCCCCCGGGGAGGGTTGAAGACCCAGTACTTC.

J is TRBJ2-5 and V is TRBV7-9, with D possibly being TRBD2 (6 bases). Trimming shortened V by 4 bases and J by 7 bases, and 19 bases separated the two germline ends. CDR1 and CDR2 (germline): SEHNR, FQNEAQ (reference sequence). The CDR3 spans 15 residues. The DNA for the CDR3 is TGTGCCAGCAGCTCCGCGGACTACCTAAGCGGGACCCAGTACTTC. This sequence encodes CASSSADYLSGTQYF.

This chain connects TRBV13 to TRBJ2-4; TRBD2 is a possible D gene (6 bases). V dropped 5 bases and J dropped 8 bases, with 19 bases sitting between them. Germline-derived CDR1 and CDR2 are PRHDT and FYEKMQ (reference sequence). The CDR3 sequence is 15 residues long. In nucleotides, the CDR3 is TGTGCCAGCAGCCCTGGGCGGGACCTTCGGGACATTCAGTACTTC. This gives the protein CASSPGRDLRDIQYF.

The chain recombines TRBV19 with TRBJ1-5, with 7 bases identical to TRBD1. CDR1 and CDR2 from the germline V gene are LNHDA and SQIVND (reference sequence). The V gene end was trimmed by 11 bases and the J gene end by 0 bases; junction bases not matched to a gene: 13. There are 16 residues in the CDR3. CDR3 protein: CAASRKRGLSNQPQHF. CDR3 bases: TGTGCCGCCTCGCGAAAGAGGGGGCTTAGCAATCAGCCCCAGCATTTT.

Only one count was recorded for this clone. The V call is TRBV28, the J call TRBJ2-7, with D maybe TRBD2 (6 bases). Trimming removed 5 bases from V and 0 bases from J, with 11 bases in between. This CDR3 is built from 14 residues. Germline loops: CDR1 MDHEN, CDR2 SYDVKM. As DNA, the CDR3 is TGTGCCAGCAGTCTCGGGACTGACTCCTACGAGCAGTACTTC. Amino acid sequence: CASSLGTDSYEQYF.

The chain has TRBV28 and TRBJ1-2; 9 positions agree with TRBD1. The CDR3 consists of 13 residues. Germline trimming cut 6 bases from V and 6 bases from J; bases unmatched to any gene: 5. Germline CDR1 is MDHEN and CDR2 is SYDVKM. CDR3 coding DNA: TGTGCCAGCAGCTACGGACAGGGGCATGGCTACACCTTC. This codes for CASSYGQGHGYTF.

The chain joins TRBV27 to TRBJ1-2; 7 bases are shared with TRBD1. This CDR3 region has 13 residues. Germline V gene lookup returns CDR1 MNHEY and CDR2 SMNVEV (reference sequence). Trimming took 3 bases from V and 6 from J; bases not matched to a gene: 4. CDR3 protein: CASSFRTGHGYTF. The CDR3 DNA reads TGTGCCAGCAGTTTCCGGACAGGCCATGGCTACACCTTC.

V is TRBV25-1 and J is TRBJ1-2, with D possibly being TRBD1 (6 bases). CDR1 and CDR2 from the germline V gene are MGHDK and SYGVNS. V shed 7 bases and J shed 8 bases, with 14 bases lying between them. The length of the CDR3 is 12 residues. In DNA form, the CDR3 reads TGTGCCAGCACCCTGGCAGGGGAGGGCTACACCTTC. This codes for CASTLAGEGYTF.

The rearrangement links TRBV7-2 to TRBJ2-3, with D unclear. The germline gives CDR1 SGHTA, CDR2 FQGNSA. Trimming removed 2 bases at V and 2 bases at J, with 8 bases between. This CDR3 has 14 residues. The CDR3 loop is CASSLKRYTDTQYF. The CDR3 DNA is TGTGCCAGCAGCTTAAAGCGTTACACAGATACGCAGTATTTT.

This rearrangement joins TRBV18 to TRBJ1-5, with TRBD1 as a possible D gene (5 bases). Looked up from germline, CDR1 is KGHSH and CDR2 is LQKENI. CDR3 length: 14 amino acids. Trimming cost V 3 bases and J 9 bases, with 15 bases left between them. CDR3 DNA sequence: TGTGCCAGCTCACCGACCGTGGAGGGGTCGCCCCAGCATTTT. This sequence encodes CASSPTVEGSPQHF. Supplemented by reference TRBV18 and TRBJ1-5, the full variable domain reads NAGVMQNPRHLVRRRGQEARLRCSPMKGHSHVYWYRQLPEEGLKFMVYLQKENIIDESGMPKERFSAEFPKEGPSILRIQQVVRGDSAAYFCASSPTVEGSPQHFGDGTRLSIL.

The chain has TRBV7-3 and TRBJ2-2, with D possibly being TRBD1 (6 bases). The germline V gene encodes CDR1 SGHTA and CDR2 FQGTGA. V dropped 8 bases and J dropped 8 bases, with 15 bases sitting between them. The CDR3 length is 13 residues. CDR3 coding DNA: TGTGCCAGCCGGACAGACGCCAGGGGGGAGCTGTTTTTT. This translates into CASRTDARGELFF. The full variable domain, its missing parts supplied by reference TRBV7-3 and TRBJ2-2, is GAGVSQTPSNKVTEKGKYVELRCDPISGHTALYWYRQSLGQGPEFLIYFQGTGAADDSGLPNDRFFAVRPEGSVSTLKIQRTERGDSAVYLCASRTDARGELFFGEGSRLTVL.

This clone was seen just once. V usage is TRBV23-1 and J usage is TRBJ2-3, with TRBD2 as a possible D gene (6 bases). TRBV23-1 is an ORF for which the function is uncertain. The CDR3 covers 16 residues. V lost 3 bases, J lost 0 bases, and 13 bases lay in between. In DNA, the CDR3 is TGCGCCAGCAGTCAGCGGGGTTCACTCAGCACAGATACGCAGTATTTT. The encoded protein is CASSQRGSLSTDTQYF.

The gene calls are TRBV11-2 and TRBJ2-7, with TRBD2 as a possible D gene (5 bases). The V and J ends lost 5 bases and 3 bases respectively, with 20 bases between them. Per the germline V gene, CDR1 is SGHAT and CDR2 is FQNNGV. The CDR3 runs to 16 residues. The CDR3 region is CASSPRLSARDYEQYF. The CDR3 nucleotides read TGTGCCAGCAGCCCCCGGCTTAGCGCGAGGGACTACGAGCAGTACTTC.

This clone is a singleton in its sample. The chain uses TRBV11-3 and TRBJ2-3; 9 bases are shared with TRBD2. The germline gives CDR1 SGHNT, CDR2 YENEEA. This CDR3 has 15 residues. V was clipped by 2 bases and J by 0 bases; unmatched bases: 0. CDR3 nucleotides: TGTGCCAGCAGCTTAACTAGCGGGAGCACAGATACGCAGTATTTT. Its translation: CASSLTSGSTDTQYF.

The chain couples TRBV9 to TRBJ2-6; TRBD1 matches at 8 bases. There are 18 residues in the CDR3. Germline V gene lookup returns CDR1 SGDLS and CDR2 YYNGEE. The V gene end was trimmed by 0 bases and the J gene end by 1 base; junction bases not matched to a gene: 6. For the CDR3, the DNA is TGTGCCAGCAGCGTAGATAGGACAGGGTCTTCTGGGGCCAACGTCCTGACTTTC. Translating gives CASSVDRTGSSGANVLTF.

The rearrangement uses TRBV19 and TRBJ2-5, with D unclear. The germline V gene encodes CDR1 LNHDA and CDR2 SQIVND (reference sequence). This CDR3 spans 14 amino acids. V was trimmed by 4 bases and J by 6 bases, leaving 15 bases between them. The CDR3 DNA follows: TGTGCCAGTAGTAGTGAACTAAGTCTAAAGACCCAGTACTTC. Its protein is CASSSELSLKTQYF.

J is TRBJ2-1 and V is TRBV15, with 12 bases fitting TRBD2. This CDR3 has 16 residues. Germline V gene lookup returns CDR1 LNHNV and CDR2 YYDKDF (reference sequence). V lost 1 base to trimming and J lost 5 bases; unmatched junction nucleotides: 3. The CDR3 DNA follows: TGTGCCACCAGCAGAGGACTAGCGGGAGTCCACAATGAGCAGTTCTTC. This translates into CATSRGLAGVHNEQFF.